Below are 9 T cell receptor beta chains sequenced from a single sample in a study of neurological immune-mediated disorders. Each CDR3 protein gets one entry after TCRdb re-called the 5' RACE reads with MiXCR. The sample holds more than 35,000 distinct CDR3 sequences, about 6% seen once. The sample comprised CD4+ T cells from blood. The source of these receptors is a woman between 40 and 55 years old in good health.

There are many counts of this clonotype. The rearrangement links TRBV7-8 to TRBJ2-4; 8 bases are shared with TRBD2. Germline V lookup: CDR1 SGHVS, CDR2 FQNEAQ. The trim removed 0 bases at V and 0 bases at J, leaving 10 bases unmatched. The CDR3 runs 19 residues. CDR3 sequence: CASSLASAGGALAKNIQYF. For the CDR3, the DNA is TGTGCCAGCAGCTTAGCGAGCGCGGGAGGCGCCCTAGCCAAAAACATTCAGTACTTC.

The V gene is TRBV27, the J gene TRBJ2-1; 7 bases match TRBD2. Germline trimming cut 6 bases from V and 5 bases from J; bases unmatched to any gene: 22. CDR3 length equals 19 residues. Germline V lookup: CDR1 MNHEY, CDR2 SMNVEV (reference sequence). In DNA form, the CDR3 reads TGTGCCAGCAGCCAAGGGACTATCACGTACCGGACCCGAAACAATGAGCAGTTCTTC. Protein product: CASSQGTITYRTRNNEQFF.

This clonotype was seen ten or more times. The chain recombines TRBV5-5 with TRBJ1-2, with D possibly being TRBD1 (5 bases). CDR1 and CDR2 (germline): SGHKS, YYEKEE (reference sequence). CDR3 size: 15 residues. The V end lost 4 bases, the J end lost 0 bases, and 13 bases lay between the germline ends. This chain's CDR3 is CASSPGDSANYGYTF. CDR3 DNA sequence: TGTGCCAGCAGCCCGGGGGACTCAGCTAACTATGGCTACACCTTC.

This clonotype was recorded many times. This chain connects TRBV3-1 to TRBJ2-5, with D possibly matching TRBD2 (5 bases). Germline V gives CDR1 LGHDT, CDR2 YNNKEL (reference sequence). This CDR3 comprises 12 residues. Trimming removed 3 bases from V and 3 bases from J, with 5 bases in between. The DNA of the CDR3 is TGTGCCAGCAGCCAGAGGGAAGAGACCCAGTACTTC. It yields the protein CASSQREETQYF.

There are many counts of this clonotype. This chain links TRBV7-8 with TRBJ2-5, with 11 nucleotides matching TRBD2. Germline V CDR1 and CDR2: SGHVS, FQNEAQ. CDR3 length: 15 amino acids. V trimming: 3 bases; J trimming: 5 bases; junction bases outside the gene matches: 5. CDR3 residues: CASSFASGRMETQYF. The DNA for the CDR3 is TGTGCCAGCAGCTTTGCTAGCGGGAGGATGGAGACCCAGTACTTC.

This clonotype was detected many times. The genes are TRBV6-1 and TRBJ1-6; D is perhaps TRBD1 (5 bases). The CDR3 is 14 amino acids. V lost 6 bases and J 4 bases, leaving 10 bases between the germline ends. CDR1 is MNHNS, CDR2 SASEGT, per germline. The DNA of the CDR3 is TGTGCCAGCAGCGGGACGCCGTATAATTCACCCCTCCACTTT. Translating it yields CASSGTPYNSPLHF.

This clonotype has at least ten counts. The CDR3 loop is CATSRGRLAENTGELFF. CDR3 coding DNA: TGTGCCACCAGCAGAGGTAGACTAGCGGAGAACACCGGGGAGCTGTTTTTT. This rearrangement joins TRBV15 to TRBJ2-2; 9 bases agree with TRBD2. V lost 1 base, J lost 1 base, and 4 bases stayed unmatched. This CDR3 contains 17 residues. Germline V gene data show CDR1 as LNHNV and CDR2 as YYDKDF (reference sequence). Full variable domain (missing parts from reference TRBV15 and TRBJ2-2): DAMVIQNPRYQVTQFGKPVTLSCSQTLNHNVMYWYQQKSSQAPKLLFHYYDKDFNNEADTPDNFQSRRPNTSFCFLDIRSPGLGDTAMYLCATSRGRLAENTGELFFGEGSRLTVL.

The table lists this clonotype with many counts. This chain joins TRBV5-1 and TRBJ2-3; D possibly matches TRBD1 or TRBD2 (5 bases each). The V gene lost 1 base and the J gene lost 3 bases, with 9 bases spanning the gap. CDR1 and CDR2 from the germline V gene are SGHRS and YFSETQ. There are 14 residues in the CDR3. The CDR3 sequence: CASSLMGRTDTQYF. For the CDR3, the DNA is TGCGCCAGCAGCTTGATGGGACGGACAGATACGCAGTATTTT.

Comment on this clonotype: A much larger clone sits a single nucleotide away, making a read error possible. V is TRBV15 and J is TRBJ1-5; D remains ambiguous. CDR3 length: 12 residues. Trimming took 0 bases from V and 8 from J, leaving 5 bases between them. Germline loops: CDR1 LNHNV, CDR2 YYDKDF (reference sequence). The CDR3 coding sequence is TGTGCCACCAGCAGAGATTGGAAGCCCCAGCATTTT. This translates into CATSRDWKPQHF.